This T cell receptor (beta chain) emerged from a study of metastatic and nonmetastatic thyroid tumors. This clone was seen only a few times. With 6 bases clipped from V and 3 bases from J, the junction kept 9 bases outside the gene matches. The CDR3 is made up of 15 amino acids. MiXCR re-clonotyped the PCR reads for TCRdb. The sample yields about 15,000 clones, around 28% seen once. Patients had received no treatment of any kind before thyroid surgery. Source material: tumor tissue. The chain links TRBV12-3 or TRBV12-4 to TRBJ1-2; 8 positions match TRBD1. This TCR came from a male donor with papillary thyroid cancer or a benign thyroid nodule (not recorded which). Some clones in this sample may be carry-over from other donors' samples. The DNA of the CDR3 is TGTGCCAGCAGAGCTCAAGGACAGGGTGACTATGGCTACACCTTC. Residues: CASRAQGQGDYGYTF.